The clone carrying this T cell receptor (beta chain) was seen more than once but under ten times. The data were obtained in a study of blood T cell repertoires in COVID-19. About the study: COVID-19 samples, acute and convalescent, were from the United States, Italy and Spain.

Authors' data handling: Reference gene primer amplification gave estimated nucleated cell counts. The method was immunoSEQ multiplex PCR; TCRdb's version includes in-frame clones alone and lacks a portion of them. D and trimming come from the DNA, and the V and J calls and clone size come from that table. This sample has 210,000 or so clones, with 78% found just once. Trimming took 7 bases from V and 4 from J; bases not matched to a gene: 17. The CDR3 is 17 amino acids. CDR1 and CDR2 (germline): WSHSY, SAAADI. The sequence derives from a woman aged 80 or over with active or convalescent COVID-19. The V gene is TRBV10-2, the J gene TRBJ1-1; 8 positions agree with TRBD1. Sample: peripheral blood. The CDR3 here is CASTLKHFRGLATEAFF. CDR3 nucleotides: TGCGCCAGCACATTAAAACATTTCAGGGGGCTGGCCACTGAAGCTTTCTTT.